A single sample is the source of the 14 T cell receptor beta chains below, sequenced in a study of cytomegalovirus exposure and HLA in healthy donors. The study ran its PCR with 60 Vbeta and 13 Jbeta primers. The table came from immunoSEQ multiplex PCR; TCRdb's copy has only in-frame clones and leaves some out. The sample has some 100,000 clones; around 83% are singletons. Source material: PBMCs. These receptors were taken from a woman aged 18-29 years in good health and CMV-seronegative.

This clone was seen once. V gene TRBV2 combines with J gene TRBJ1-1; a weak D match, TRBD1 (6 bases). The CDR3 runs to 15 residues. Trimming shortened V by 6 bases and J by 6 bases, and 20 bases separated the two germline ends. CDR1 is SNHLY, CDR2 FYNNEI, per germline. Written as DNA, the CDR3 is TGTGCCAGCAGAGCCGGGGGGGCGCATTACGCTGAAGCTTTCTTT. It translates to CASRAGGAHYAEAFF.

This clone occurred once. This chain connects TRBV28 to TRBJ2-7, with 7 bases fitting TRBD1. The CDR3 contains 11 residues. Germline CDR1 reads MDHEN; CDR2 reads SYDVKM. CDR3 nucleotides: TGTGCGACAGGGTCCTTCTACGAGCAGTACTTC. It translates to CATGSFYEQYF.

The V gene is TRBV27, the J gene TRBJ1-5, with a tentative D call TRBD1 (5 bases). Germline V lookup: CDR1 MNHEY, CDR2 SMNVEV (reference sequence). The CDR3 spans 16 residues. V lost 3 bases and J 0 bases, leaving 12 bases between the germline ends. CDR3: CASSFRGKVSNQPQHF. The CDR3 region has the DNA TGTGCCAGCAGTTTCCGGGGGAAGGTTAGCAATCAGCCCCAGCATTTT.

In nucleotides, the CDR3 is TGTGCCAGCAGCCCGGGACAGATACTCCCTGAAGCTTTCTTT. It encodes CASSPGQILPEAFF. The chain carries TRBV7-9 and TRBJ1-1, with TRBD1 matching 7 bases. V trimming: 5 bases; J trimming: 6 bases; junction bases outside the gene matches: 9. Germline V gene sequence: CDR1 SEHNR, CDR2 FQNEAQ (reference sequence). The CDR3 loop spans 14 amino acids. Full variable domain (missing parts from reference TRBV7-9 and TRBJ1-1): DTGVSQNPRHKITKRGQNVTFRCDPISEHNRLYWYRQTLGQGPEFLTYFQNEAQLEKSRLLSDRFSAERPKGSFSTLEIQRTEQGDSAMYLCASSPGQILPEAFFGQGTRLTVV.

The J gene is TRBJ2-3, the V gene TRBV4-1, with TRBD2 matching over 11 bases. In germline, CDR1 is MGHRA, CDR2 YSYEKL. CDR3 length: 15 amino acids. V lost 3 bases, J lost 6 bases, and 5 bases stayed unmatched. The CDR3 DNA is TGCGCCAGCAGCCATACTAGCGGGAGTGTGGATACGCAGTATTTT. Residues: CASSHTSGSVDTQYF.

The chain carries TRBV7-9 and TRBJ2-1; 9 nucleotides align to TRBD2. V lost 5 bases and J lost 3; bases outside the gene matches: 11. Germline values: CDR1 SEHNR, CDR2 FQNEAQ (reference sequence). The CDR3 loop spans 17 amino acids. The CDR3 sequence: CASSPRSGTSYYNEQFF. The CDR3 DNA reads TGTGCCAGCAGCCCTCGTTCCGGGACTAGCTACTACAATGAGCAGTTCTTC.

This clone was detected only a few times. This chain uses TRBV4-3 with TRBJ1-1; possibly TRBD1 for D (5 bases). V lost 0 bases and J 5 bases, leaving 13 bases between the germline ends. Germline CDR1 is LGHNA and CDR2 is YSLEER. The CDR3 is 15 amino acids. Written as DNA, the CDR3 is TGCGCCAGCAGCCAAGATGGGGGACTGGGGACTGAAGCTTTCTTT. It is translated as CASSQDGGLGTEAFF.

The gene calls are TRBV7-3 and TRBJ2-2; 9 bases match TRBD2. Germline trimming cut 5 bases from V and 7 bases from J; bases unmatched to any gene: 5. Germline V lookup: CDR1 SGHTA, CDR2 FQGTGA. The CDR3 has 14 amino acids. The CDR3 is CASSSSGRVGELFF. Written as DNA, the CDR3 is TGTGCCAGCAGCAGTAGCGGGAGAGTCGGGGAGCTGTTTTTT.

This clone is a singleton in its sample. This sequence joins TRBV5-1 and TRBJ2-1, with 10 nucleotides matching TRBD2. J lost 9 bases, V lost 0 bases, and 3 bases had no gene match. CDR1 and CDR2 (germline): SGHRS, YFSETQ. The CDR3 is 14 residues long. Written as DNA, the CDR3 is TGCGCCAGCAGCTTGGGACTAGCGGGCACTGAGCAGTTCTTC. It specifies CASSLGLAGTEQFF.

As DNA, the CDR3 is TGCGCCAGCAGCCAAGATGCAGGGGTGCCATTCTCCTACAATGAGCAGTTCTTC. Translated, it gives CASSQDAGVPFSYNEQFF. The chain has TRBV4-3 and TRBJ2-1, with D possibly matching TRBD1 (6 bases). Germline V CDR1 and CDR2: LGHNA, YSLEER. The CDR3 sequence is 18 residues long. V lost 0 bases, J lost 0 bases, and 15 bases lay in between.

The chain links TRBV28 to TRBJ2-1; maybe TRBD1 (5 bases). The length of the CDR3 is 13 residues. The V end was cut by 8 bases, the J end by 2 bases, with 10 bases between. Germline-derived CDR1 and CDR2 are MDHEN and SYDVKM. CDR3 nucleotides: TGTGCCAGCTGGACACAACCCTACAATGAGCAGTTCTTC. Translation: CASWTQPYNEQFF.

The chain uses TRBV5-1 and TRBJ1-1; possible D gene TRBD1, 6 bases. This CDR3 is built from 16 residues. The ends were cut back, 0 bases at V and 0 bases at J, with 12 bases in the middle. Germline V gives CDR1 SGHRS, CDR2 YFSETQ. The CDR3 nucleotides are TGCGCCAGCAGCTTGGCGGGACAACAACTGAACACTGAAGCTTTCTTT. Translating it yields CASSLAGQQLNTEAFF. The full variable domain, rest sourced from reference TRBV5-1 and TRBJ1-1, is KAGVTQTPRYLIKTRGQQVTLSCSPISGHRSVSWYQQTPGQGLQFLFEYFSETQRNKGNFPGRFSGRQFSNSRSEMNVSTLELGDSALYLCASSLAGQQLNTEAFFGQGTRLTVV.

This clone showed up just once. The chain joins TRBV4-3 to TRBJ2-2, with TRBD2 as a possible D gene (7 bases). This CDR3 contains 16 residues. Germline V gene data show CDR1 as LGHNA and CDR2 as YSLEER. With 1 base removed from V and 5 bases from J, the gap between germline ends came to 14 bases. The CDR3 nucleotides read TGCGCCAGCAGCCAAGTTAGGGGGGGGAGGACCGGGGAGCTGTTTTTT. Residues: CASSQVRGGRTGELFF.

This chain links TRBV4-3 with TRBJ1-2; no reliable D call. Germline V gene sequence: CDR1 LGHNA, CDR2 YSLEER. The CDR3 has 12 amino acids. With 1 base removed from V and 8 bases from J, the gap between germline ends came to 8 bases. CDR3: CASSQAGIGYTF. The CDR3 coding sequence is TGCGCCAGCAGCCAAGCGGGTATAGGCTACACCTTC.